This T cell receptor (beta chain) was obtained from a study of blood T cell repertoires in COVID-19. Background on the study: From T cells, B-cell-depleted T cells, or PBMCs came the material, which was cDNA or gDNA.

This table comes from immunoSEQ multiplex PCR, and its TCRdb copy is limited to in-frame clones, with some not included. The sample lists under 200,000 clones; around 84% were seen once. The Seattle patients joined while their infection was active and were tracked longitudinally afterward. This clone was seen more than once but under ten times. The sequencing sample was made of peripheral blood. This receptor was identified in a man between 60 and 75 years old with COVID-19, enrolled during active disease.

CDR3: CASSHLTSGGGDDRLVQFF. The CDR3 DNA reads TGTGCCAGCAGCCACCTGACTAGCGGGGGTGGCGATGACCGGTTAGTGCAGTTCTTC. The rearrangement uses TRBV3-1 (or the pseudogene TRBV3-2) and TRBJ2-1, with 12 bases identical to TRBD2. V shed 3 bases, J shed 12 bases, and the junction held 21 bases outside the gene matches. From germline, CDR1 is LGHDT and CDR2 YNNKEL (reference sequence). The length of the CDR3 is 19 residues.